This T cell receptor (beta chain) was recovered during a study of graft-versus-host responses after intestinal transplantation. Profiling relied on immunoSEQ multiplex PCR, and the TCRdb table lists in-frame clones only, not all of them. The sample shows tens of thousands of clones, around 83% of them seen only once. With regard to this clone: As yet, its antigen is unknown.

CDR1 MRHNA and CDR2 SNTAGT come from the germline V gene. The CDR3 runs 13 residues. Trimming left V 5 bases short and J 4 bases short, with 6 bases between. The source of this sequence is a human donor who received an intestinal transplant. The chain carries TRBV6-4 and TRBJ1-6; D perhaps matches TRBD1 (5 bases). The sequenced sample was unstimulated CD8+ T cells sorted from spleen or lymph node cells, obtained before intestinal transplant. The DNA for the CDR3 is TGTGCCAGCAGTCCAGGGTATAATTCACCCCTCCACTTT. This codes for CASSPGYNSPLHF.